This T cell receptor (beta chain) stems from a study of T cells after yellow fever vaccination. The overall study: The fractions with low cell numbers were processed using SMART-Seq v4 Ultra Low Input. Findings of the study overall: The booster response re-showed most primary clones: approximately 95% CD4, about 89% CD8. Weaker, the secondary response peaked sooner, at day 5 versus 15.

A universal primer site and UMIs were added as TCR cDNA was made by 5'RACE template switching. TCRdb passed the 5' RACE reads through MiXCR, listing each CDR3 protein once. The profile shows about 580,000 distinct CDR3 sequences, about a sixth of them singletons. CDR1 MGHRA and CDR2 YSYEKL come from the germline V gene. The V gene lost 0 bases and the J gene lost 2 bases, with 13 bases spanning the gap. This CDR3 has 16 residues. Of note for this clonotype: The antigen remains undetermined.

This receptor was taken from a man aged 18 to 35 who received the YFV17D yellow fever vaccine. The V and J genes are TRBV4-1 and TRBJ2-5, with D possibly being TRBD2 (7 bases). Sequences were derived from PBMCs, sampled more than 4 days after the first yellow fever vaccination. The CDR3 protein is CASSQEPRGPQETQYF. In DNA, the CDR3 is TGCGCCAGCAGCCAAGAACCGCGGGGGCCTCAAGAGACCCAGTACTTC.